Following are 28 T cell receptor beta chains from one sample sequenced in a study of blood T cell repertoires in COVID-19. Generated by immunoSEQ multiplex PCR, the TCRdb table keeps only in-frame clones and is missing some. Of hundreds of thousands of clones in the sample, 88% are singletons; the top ten hold 3.5% to 4%. The sequencing sample was made of peripheral blood. The receptors were gathered from a woman aged 45-65 years with active or convalescent COVID-19.

The genes are TRBV19 and TRBJ1-2; D call uncertain. This CDR3 is built from 12 residues. Trimming shortened V by 7 bases and J by 4 bases, and 10 bases separated the two germline ends. The germline V gene encodes CDR1 LNHDA and CDR2 SQIVND (reference sequence). The chain's CDR3 is CASIAIGYGYTF. The CDR3 DNA sequence: TGTGCCAGTATTGCGATCGGCTATGGCTACACCTTC.

The chain recombines TRBV4-3 with TRBJ1-1; 10 nucleotides agree with TRBD1. The germline CDR1 and CDR2 sequences are LGHNA and YSLEER. J gave up 5 bases and V 1 base, and 7 bases lay outside the gene matches. The CDR3 runs 16 residues. The CDR3 nucleotides are TGCGCCAGCAGCCAAGGAGGACAGGGGGTAAAAACTGAAGCTTTCTTT. As protein: CASSQGGQGVKTEAFF.

The J gene is TRBJ2-3, the V gene TRBV9, with a tentative D call TRBD2 (6 bases). The V gene lost 0 bases and the J gene lost 5 bases, with 10 bases spanning the gap. The germline V gene has CDR1 SGDLS and CDR2 YYNGEE. The CDR3 is made up of 14 amino acids. CDR3 sequence (DNA): TGTGCCAGCAGCGTAGTTGGGGGACTAGATACGCAGTATTTT. Its translation is CASSVVGGLDTQYF.

The chain has TRBV5-1 and TRBJ1-1, with 9 bases lining up with TRBD1. V trimming: 4 bases; J trimming: 1 base; junction bases outside the gene matches: 8. This CDR3 contains 16 residues. The germline V gene encodes CDR1 SGHRS and CDR2 YFSETQ. The CDR3 sequence: CASSLGTGNPNTEAFF. The CDR3 DNA follows: TGCGCCAGCAGCCTCGGGACAGGGAATCCGAACACTGAAGCTTTCTTT.

The rearrangement uses TRBV10-3 and TRBJ2-7, with TRBD2 as a possible D gene (5 bases). This CDR3 has 15 amino acids. Germline loops: CDR1 ENHRY, CDR2 SYGVKD. V was cut by 6 bases and J by 3 bases, with 18 bases left in between. The CDR3 coding sequence is TGTGCCATCAGCCCGGACCTCCCCGGAGGCTACGAGCAGTACTTC. It translates to CAISPDLPGGYEQYF.

The genes are TRBV19 and TRBJ2-6, with D possibly matching TRBD2 (6 bases). Deletions cut 4 bases from V and 2 bases from J, with 9 bases between. Germline CDR1 LNHDA, CDR2 SQIVND (reference sequence). There are 15 residues in the CDR3. CDR3 region: CASSKREAGANVLTF. CDR3 DNA sequence: TGTGCCAGTAGTAAGAGGGAGGCTGGGGCCAACGTCCTGACTTTC.

The CDR3 DNA is TGTGCCAGCAGCTTAGCGCAGGGAATCACCGGGGAGCTGTTTTTT. It yields the protein CASSLAQGITGELFF. This chain uses TRBV11-2 with TRBJ2-2; D may be TRBD1 (5 bases). Trimming shortened V by 1 base and J by 4 bases, and 10 bases separated the two germline ends. CDR3 size: 15 residues. Germline V gene lookup returns CDR1 SGHAT and CDR2 FQNNGV.

The chain couples TRBV11-2 to TRBJ1-2; D possibly corresponds to TRBD1 (6 bases). Trimming removed 5 bases from V and 5 bases from J, with 12 bases in between. The CDR3 spans 13 residues. Germline V lookup: CDR1 SGHAT, CDR2 FQNNGV. The CDR3 DNA reads TGTGCCAGCAGCCTCGACAGGAGTTATGGCTACACCTTC. Its protein is CASSLDRSYGYTF.

The chain uses TRBV7-2 and TRBJ2-7; the match to TRBD2 covers 11 bases. Looked up from germline, CDR1 is SGHTA and CDR2 is FQGNSA. CDR3 length: 17 amino acids. Trimming removed 1 base from V and 6 bases from J; junction bases left unmatched: 11. Here the CDR3 DNA reads TGTGCCAGCAGCTTAGAGGGTTTAGCGGGGGGGCTCCTCGAGCAGTACTTC. Translating it yields CASSLEGLAGGLLEQYF.

This chain links TRBV2 with TRBJ1-5; D perhaps matches TRBD1 (6 bases). Germline lookup yields CDR1 SNHLY and CDR2 FYNNEI. There are 15 residues in the CDR3. The V end was cut by 6 bases, the J end by 3 bases, with 15 bases between. CDR3 in amino acids: CASRGVGASNQPQHF. The CDR3 DNA follows: TGTGCCAGCAGGGGTGTGGGGGCCTCCAATCAGCCCCAGCATTTT.

This chain links TRBV7-2 with TRBJ2-2; 7 bases are a match to TRBD1. This CDR3 comprises 16 residues. Germline assignment: CDR1 SGHTA and CDR2 FQGNSA. With V trimmed by 4 bases and J by 5 bases, 10 bases remained unmatched. CDR3 amino acids: CASSSLDRIATGELFF. The CDR3 DNA follows: TGTGCCAGCAGCTCCTTGGACAGGATAGCAACCGGGGAGCTGTTTTTT.

The chain carries TRBV18 and TRBJ1-5; D unresolved. Trimming removed 3 bases at V and 2 bases at J, with 14 bases between. The CDR3 has 16 residues. CDR1 and CDR2 from the germline V gene are KGHSH and LQKENI. The CDR3 region has the DNA TGTGCCAGCTCACCCGGTCGACAAATGGGCAATCAGCCCCAGCATTTT. This encodes CASSPGRQMGNQPQHF.

The rearrangement uses TRBV7-2 and TRBJ1-4; possible D gene TRBD1, 5 bases. This CDR3 region has 15 residues. The V end lost 1 base, the J end lost 0 bases, and 6 bases lay between the germline ends. Germline lookup yields CDR1 SGHTA and CDR2 FQGNSA. For the CDR3, the DNA is TGTGCCAGCAGCTTAGTACAGGCAACTAATGAAAAACTGTTTTTT. As protein: CASSLVQATNEKLFF.

The genes are TRBV9 and TRBJ2-5; 9 bases map to TRBD1. J gave up 2 bases and V 4 bases, and 6 bases lay outside the gene matches. Looked up from germline, CDR1 is SGDLS and CDR2 is YYNGEE. This CDR3 has 15 amino acids. Written as DNA, the CDR3 is TGTGCCAGCAGCCTTTCGGGGACAGGGCAAGAGACCCAGTACTTC. Residues: CASSLSGTGQETQYF. The full variable domain, in which reference TRBV9 and TRBJ2-5 provide the parts outside the CDR3, is DSGVTQTPKHLITATGQRVTLRCSPRSGDLSVYWYQQSLDQGLQFLIQYYNGEERAKGNILERFSAQQFPDLHSELNLSSLELGDSALYFCASSLSGTGQETQYFGPGTRLLVL.

The V gene is TRBV9, the J gene TRBJ2-3; 7 bases align to TRBD2. The J segment lost 0 bases and the V segment lost 4 bases, leaving 8 bases of the junction unmatched. CDR1 and CDR2 (germline): SGDLS, YYNGEE. This CDR3 spans 16 amino acids. The CDR3 spells CASSPRAGSSTDTQYF. The CDR3 region has the DNA TGTGCCAGCAGCCCCAGAGCGGGGTCTAGCACAGATACGCAGTATTTT.

Written as DNA, the CDR3 is TGTGCCATCAGCAGGGGTTCAGATACGCAGTATTTT. Translating it yields CAISRGSDTQYF. The J gene is TRBJ2-3, the V gene TRBV10-3; D may be TRBD1 (6 bases). V dropped 6 bases and J dropped 4 bases, with 8 bases sitting between them. The CDR3 is 12 residues long. CDR1 is ENHRY, CDR2 SYGVKD, per germline.

The sample holds a few counts of this clone. The chain employs TRBV19 and TRBJ1-1, with TRBD1 identical over 7 bases. V lost 7 bases to trimming and J lost 4 bases; unmatched junction nucleotides: 18. The CDR3 covers 17 residues. CDR1 is LNHDA, CDR2 SQIVND, per germline (reference sequence). CDR3: CASTPRRGDSGRTEAFF. In DNA, the CDR3 is TGTGCCAGTACCCCTCGAAGGGGGGACAGTGGTCGCACTGAAGCTTTCTTT.

The chain employs TRBV6-6 and TRBJ2-7; 10 bases map to TRBD2. V gave up 6 bases and J gave up 5 bases; unmatched junction bases: 16. The V gene's germline CDR1 is MNHNY and CDR2 SVGAGI (reference sequence). The CDR3 spans 17 residues. CDR3 sequence (DNA): TGTGCCAGCAGCCGACTAACCCAGCGGGAGGGCCTCAACGAGCAGTACTTC. Translated, it gives CASSRLTQREGLNEQYF.

The chain links TRBV7-6 to TRBJ1-1; tentatively, D is TRBD1 (6 bases). Germline V gene lookup returns CDR1 SGHVS and CDR2 FNYEAQ. This CDR3 is 15 amino acids long. V lost 5 bases and J lost 5, with 18 bases in between. CDR3 amino acids: CASSQQGGSRTEAFF. CDR3 coding DNA: TGTGCCAGCAGCCAGCAAGGGGGAAGCCGTACTGAAGCTTTCTTT.

The CDR3 sequence: CASSLRGGEDGYTF. In DNA form, the CDR3 reads TGTGCCAGCAGCTTGCGCGGGGGGGAGGATGGCTACACCTTC. V usage is TRBV5-5 and J usage is TRBJ1-2, with D possibly TRBD1 on 5 matching bases. In germline, CDR1 is SGHKS, CDR2 YYEKEE (reference sequence). The V end lost 1 base, the J end lost 6 bases, and 13 bases lay between the germline ends. This CDR3 has 14 residues.

The J gene is TRBJ1-2, the V gene TRBV3-1 (or the pseudogene TRBV3-2), with 8 bases identical to TRBD1. After removal of 0 bases from V and 5 bases from J, the junction contained 11 bases not matched to a gene. The CDR3 has 17 amino acids. The germline CDR1 and CDR2 sequences are LGHDT and YNNKEL (reference sequence). As DNA, the CDR3 is TGTGCCAGCAGCCAAGATTTTAGGACAGGGAGGTTTTATGGCTACACCTTC. It specifies CASSQDFRTGRFYGYTF.

The chain combines TRBV30 with TRBJ1-3; 7 bases line up with TRBD1. The CDR3 totals 12 residues. CDR1 and CDR2 from the germline V gene are GTSNPN and SVGIG (reference sequence). V dropped 8 bases and J dropped 2; count of bases not matched to a gene: 3. CDR3 DNA sequence: TGTGCCCGACAGGGAGCTGGAAACACCATATATTTT. It encodes CARQGAGNTIYF.

CDR3 region: CASSQGGQGNTIYF. CDR3 sequence (DNA): TGCGCCAGCAGCCAAGGGGGGCAGGGAAACACCATATATTTT. This chain joins TRBV4-3 and TRBJ1-3, with a weak D call TRBD1 (6 bases). Germline V gene sequence: CDR1 LGHNA, CDR2 YSLEER. The V end was cut by 1 base, the J end by 4 bases, with 8 bases between. This CDR3 is 14 amino acids long.

The chain employs TRBV5-1 and TRBJ2-2, with D possibly matching TRBD2 (6 bases). Deletions cut 2 bases from V and 3 bases from J, with 14 bases between. This CDR3 region has 16 residues. CDR1 and CDR2 from the germline V gene are SGHRS and YFSETQ. CDR3 coding DNA: TGCGCCAGCAGCTTTAAAAGGGACTTCTACACCGGGGAGCTGTTTTTT. It yields the protein CASSFKRDFYTGELFF.

The chain recombines TRBV5-6 with TRBJ2-1, with no clear D. The V end was cut by 4 bases, the J end by 11 bases, with 19 bases between. CDR3 size: 14 residues. In germline, CDR1 is SGHDT, CDR2 YYEEEE. CDR3 loop: CASSPVPPSNQQFF. CDR3 coding DNA: TGTGCCAGCAGCCCCGTCCCCCCTAGTAATCAGCAGTTCTTC.

The J gene is TRBJ1-2, the V gene TRBV14; maybe TRBD1 (6 bases). V was pared by 5 bases and J by 9 bases, with 13 bases between. Germline CDR1 SGHDN, CDR2 FVKESK. The CDR3 consists of 12 residues. The CDR3 bases are TGTGCCAGCAGCGCCGACAGGAGGAGCTACACCTTC. Residues: CASSADRRSYTF. Combining the CDR3 with reference TRBV14 and TRBJ1-2 gives the whole variable domain EAGVTQFPSHSVIEKGQTVTLRCDPISGHDNLYWYRRVMGKEIKFLLHFVKESKQDESGMPNNRFLAERTGGTYSTLKVQPAELEDSGVYFCASSADRRSYTFGSGTRLTVV.

The rearrangement joins TRBV7-2 to TRBJ1-6; the D gene is possibly TRBD1 (6 bases). Germline V lookup: CDR1 SGHTA, CDR2 FQGNSA. The CDR3 is 15 residues long. Trimming stripped 5 bases from V and 8 bases from J, with 16 bases between. Here the CDR3 DNA reads TGTGCCAGCAGCCTCGTCGGGGGGGCGGATTCACCCCTCCACTTT. This gives the protein CASSLVGGADSPLHF.

This clone was recorded only once. The CDR3 coding sequence is TGCGCCAGCAGCCAAGACTATTGGGGTAGCGGGAGAGGAGAGACCCAGTACTTC. This encodes CASSQDYWGSGRGETQYF. This chain joins TRBV4-3 and TRBJ2-5; 9 bases match TRBD2. Germline values: CDR1 LGHNA, CDR2 YSLEER. With V trimmed by 0 bases and J by 4 bases, 12 bases remained unmatched. The CDR3 extends over 18 amino acids.